This is a list of T cell receptor beta chains from one sample in a study of post-analysis software for immune sequencing data. In TCRdb, the PCR reads were re-called with MiXCR into one record per CDR3 protein. The sample has more than 450,000 distinct CDR3 sequences, 44% seen once. The sample comprised blood. The receptor set was obtained from a girl aged 10 to 17 with multiple sclerosis. Both conserved end residues are trimmed from each CDR3.

j_call v_call cdr3_aa
TRBJ2-3 TRBV5-1 ASSLELAGGPNTQY
TRBJ2-7 TRBV4-1 ASSQDQGMGEQY
TRBJ2-6 TRBV3-1 ASSHGKAISGANVLT
TRBJ2-7 TRBV3-1 ASSGREYEQY
TRBJ2-5 TRBV20-1 SARTITSGRFSETQY
TRBJ2-7 TRBV12-3/TRBV12-4 ASSRLISKASYEQY
TRBJ1-2 TRBV3-1 ASSQAAGAGYSYT
TRBJ2-5 TRBV12-3/TRBV12-4 ASSLRGAETQY
TRBJ1-6 TRBV7-2 ASSLGRQENNSPLH
TRBJ2-1 TRBV12-3/TRBV12-4 ASSFLQGGYNEQF
TRBJ2-7 TRBV12-3/TRBV12-4 ASSNNRGEQY
TRBJ2-7 TRBV12-3/TRBV12-4 ASSVGQSGEQY
TRBJ1-5 TRBV6-1 ASSDGGGQPQH
TRBJ2-7 TRBV12-3/TRBV12-4 ACSAHRGYSYEQY
TRBJ2-7 TRBV4-1 ASSQPPLYQQY
TRBJ1-2 TRBV4-1 ASSPLGGVDYGYT
TRBJ1-4 TRBV7-2 ASSLVQVRAYEKLF
TRBJ2-3 TRBV5-1 ASSLGLAGGLDTQY
TRBJ2-7 TRBV6-5 ASSYLKGFEQY
TRBJ2-5 TRBV20-1 SARDLYGGAGETQY
TRBJ2-5 TRBV12-3/TRBV12-4 ASSSAGGDQETQY
TRBJ2-2 TRBV4-1 ASSQAGYTGELF
TRBJ2-1 TRBV20-1 SARESSGSDNEQF
TRBJ2-7 TRBV6-6 ASSNRDRGGYEQY
TRBJ1-2 TRBV12-3/TRBV12-4 ASSSTYRGRLGDYGYT
TRBJ2-5 TRBV5-5 ASSPQRGAQETQY
TRBJ1-5 TRBV6-2/TRBV6-3 ASSYEGKSNQPQH
TRBJ2-7 TRBV4-2 ASSQEGGAPSYQQY
TRBJ1-6 TRBV7-8 ASSDLVTQKSPLH
TRBJ2-7 TRBV10-2 ASSAKQGSYEQY
TRBJ2-1 TRBV14 ASSQDPTGTSGRAEVNEQF
TRBJ2-1 TRBV7-3 ASSPRGGLGHEQF
TRBJ2-3 TRBV5-1 ASADRSSTDTQY
TRBJ1-2 TRBV20-1 IPSAEGYT
TRBJ2-3 TRBV20-1 SARVTGVTDTQY
TRBJ2-1 TRBV6-2/TRBV6-3 ASSRGTSGGNEQF
TRBJ2-7 TRBV12-3/TRBV12-4 ASSRTGQGVYEQY
TRBJ2-4 TRBV4-1 ASSQAGGPNIQY
TRBJ2-1 TRBV3-1 ASSQRRDYNEQF
TRBJ2-3 TRBV12-3/TRBV12-4 ASSTVPDTQY
TRBJ2-1 TRBV27 ASSLKARALFGEQF
TRBJ2-7 TRBV20-1 SAGRLAGMETRY
TRBJ1-2 TRBV5-1 ASSLEGVNGYT
TRBJ2-7 TRBV5-1 ASSLGAGSNEQY
TRBJ1-2 TRBV11-2 ASSSPGGSDYGYT
TRBJ2-1 TRBV30 AWSYLAGYYNEQF
TRBJ2-7 TRBV3-1 ASSRLQGVGEQY
TRBJ1-1 TRBV3-1 ASRISGTWNTEAF
TRBJ2-2 TRBV5-5 ASSQVLGTGFTGELF
TRBJ2-4 TRBV11-2 ASSPYRGTKNIQY